A selection of T cell receptor beta chains follows, all from one sample in a study of spatial heterogeneity in lung cancer. TCRdb re-derived calls from the 5' RACE reads in MiXCR, one entry per CDR3 protein. The sample includes roughly 60,000 distinct CDR3 sequences, more than 7% seen only once; the top ten take roughly 15%. This material consisted of PBMCs, taken at surgery. Receptors originate from a female donor with early-stage non-small cell lung cancer. Each CDR3 is given with its conserved first and last residue. The D gene is left open where the match is weak. A clone size is listed for some rows: how often the clone was seen (once, few, many), or a class if it is expanded.

D gene,clone size,V gene,J gene,CDR3 protein,CDR3 DNA
TRBD1,few,TRBV12-3/TRBV12-4,TRBJ1-1,CASSSGTGLSTEAFF,TGTGCCAGCAGTTCCGGGACAGGGCTGAGCACTGAAGCTTTCTTT
NA,NA,TRBV20-1,TRBJ2-1,CRAHDFRNYNEQFF,TGCAGGGCCCACGATTTCAGGAACTACAATGAGCAGTTCTTC
NA,NA,TRBV11-3,TRBJ1-2,CASSLDRPAWDGYTF,TGTGCCAGCAGCTTAGATAGGCCAGCCTGGGATGGCTACACCTTC
NA,many,TRBV12-3/TRBV12-4,TRBJ1-1,CATGGWSDTEAFF,TGTGCCACCGGGGGATGGTCGGACACTGAAGCTTTCTTT
NA,medium-sized,TRBV29-1,TRBJ2-2,CSVQWGAGELFF,TGCAGCGTTCAGTGGGGGGCCGGGGAGCTGTTTTTT
TRBD2,many,TRBV5-4,TRBJ2-5,CASSLVLAGAPPQETQYF,TGTGCCAGCAGCTTGGTTCTAGCGGGGGCCCCTCCTCAAGAGACCCAGTACTTC
NA,few,TRBV20-1,TRBJ2-1,CSVHGGLSSYNEQFF,TGCAGTGTCCACGGGGGACTCAGCTCCTACAATGAGCAGTTCTTC
NA,medium-sized,TRBV3-1,TRBJ1-1,CASSQGAPLGTEAFF,TGTGCCAGCAGCCAGGGGGCTCCGTTGGGCACTGAAGCTTTCTTT
NA,few,TRBV9,TRBJ2-1,CASSVDGAVAYNEQFF,TGTGCCAGCAGCGTAGACGGGGCGGTGGCCTACAATGAGCAGTTCTTC
NA,many,TRBV29-1,TRBJ2-5,CSVTRDRERFQETQYF,TGCAGCGTAACTAGGGACCGGGAGCGGTTCCAAGAGACCCAGTACTTC
NA,NA,TRBV14,TRBJ1-5,CTSSQDGGQPQHF,TGTACCAGCAGCCAAGATGGGGGGCAGCCCCAGCATTTT
NA,few,TRBV6-6,TRBJ1-1,CASRPFNTEAFF,TGTGCCAGCAGACCCTTCAACACTGAAGCTTTCTTT
NA,many,TRBV3-1,TRBJ2-2,CASSPEVPRYTGELFF,TGTGCCAGCAGCCCCGAGGTCCCCCGGTACACCGGGGAGCTGTTTTTT
TRBD2,NA,TRBV9,TRBJ2-3,CASSRTSGFTDTQYF,TGTGCCAGCAGCCGGACTAGCGGGTTCACAGATACGCAGTATTTT
NA,few,TRBV11-2,TRBJ1-1,CASSLDRDTEAFF,TGTGCCAGCAGCTTAGATCGTGACACTGAAGCTTTCTTT
NA,NA,TRBV7-2,TRBJ2-4,CASSLEGSQKNIQYF,TGTGCCAGCAGCTTAGAAGGTTCCCAGAAAAACATTCAGTACTTC
NA,many,TRBV28,TRBJ2-2,CASIHGGGTGELFF,TGTGCCAGCATCCACGGGGGTGGGACCGGGGAGCTGTTTTTT
NA,many,TRBV7-2,TRBJ1-4,CASSLAGTGSWNEKLFF,TGTGCCAGCAGCTTAGCGGGTACGGGGAGTTGGAATGAAAAACTGTTTTTT
NA,NA,TRBV4-2,TRBJ2-1,CASSHAFGQGIEQFF,TGTGCCAGCAGCCACGCCTTTGGGCAGGGAATTGAGCAGTTCTTC
NA,NA,TRBV30,TRBJ1-1,CAWITHPNTEAFF,TGTGCCTGGATCACACACCCGAACACTGAAGCTTTCTTT
NA,NA,TRBV5-4,TRBJ1-6,CASSLEAGSNPNSPLHF,TGTGCCAGCAGCTTGGAGGCAGGGTCCAATCCGAATTCACCCCTCCACTTT
TRBD2,many,TRBV5-1,TRBJ2-1,CASSLGGLAGDEQFF,TGCGCCAGCAGCTTGGGAGGACTAGCGGGGGATGAGCAGTTCTTC
NA,many,TRBV18,TRBJ1-6,CASSPRGIDNSPLHF,TGTGCCAGCTCACCACGAGGGATTGATAATTCACCCCTCCACTTT
NA,many,TRBV15,TRBJ1-5,CATSRVEDVFNQPQHF,TGTGCCACCAGCAGAGTAGAGGACGTCTTCAATCAGCCCCAGCATTTT
TRBD1,few,TRBV2,TRBJ1-2,CASSYRGNYGYTF,TGTGCCAGCAGTTACAGGGGAAACTATGGCTACACCTTC
NA,many,TRBV12-3/TRBV12-4,TRBJ1-1,CASSLNRVSRMNTEAFF,TGTGCCAGCAGTCTCAACCGGGTCAGTCGGATGAACACTGAAGCTTTCTTT
NA,NA,TRBV20-1,TRBJ1-1,CSADRDASNTEAFF,TGCAGTGCTGACCGGGACGCCTCGAACACTGAAGCTTTCTTT
NA,few,TRBV20-1,TRBJ2-3,CSARSPQGIDTQYF,TGCAGTGCTAGATCCCCCCAGGGGATAGATACGCAGTATTTT
NA,few,TRBV7-2,TRBJ2-5,CASSSYLKTQYF,TGTGCCAGCAGCTCCTACTTAAAGACCCAGTACTTC
NA,many,TRBV10-3,TRBJ2-3,CAISEGSMGTSTDTQYF,TGTGCCATCAGTGAGGGGAGCATGGGAACTAGCACAGATACGCAGTATTTT
NA,NA,TRBV11-1,TRBJ2-1,CASSLAGGFDEQFF,TGTGCCAGCAGCTTAGCGGGAGGCTTCGATGAGCAGTTCTTC
NA,NA,TRBV20-1,TRBJ2-7,CSARAEFKVGPYEQYF,TGCAGTGCTAGAGCCGAATTCAAGGTCGGGCCCTACGAGCAGTACTTC
NA,NA,TRBV5-4,TRBJ2-5,CASSLARGIQETQYF,TGTGCCAGCAGCTTGGCCAGAGGGATTCAAGAGACCCAGTACTTC
NA,NA,TRBV7-9,TRBJ2-1,CASSLDLAIWQFF,TGTGCCAGCAGCTTAGACCTAGCGATTTGGCAGTTCTTC
NA,few,TRBV12-3/TRBV12-4,TRBJ1-5,CASSLSQVNQPQHF,TGTGCCAGCAGTTTATCACAGGTCAATCAGCCCCAGCATTTT
TRBD1,few,TRBV5-1,TRBJ1-1,CASSLGGQGNPEAFF,TGCGCCAGCAGCTTAGGAGGACAGGGAAACCCTGAAGCTTTCTTT
NA,NA,TRBV11-3,TRBJ2-7,CASSLRTDSYEQYF,TGTGCCAGCAGCTTAAGGACTGATTCCTACGAGCAGTACTTC
NA,NA,TRBV20-1,TRBJ2-6,CSARDPQYSGANVLTF,TGCAGTGCTAGAGATCCGCAGTACTCTGGGGCCAACGTCCTGACTTTC
TRBD1,many,TRBV12-3/TRBV12-4,TRBJ1-6,CASSPTGQGGPLHF,TGTGCCAGCAGCCCAACCGGACAGGGCGGACCCCTCCACTTT
TRBD2,many,TRBV28,TRBJ2-3,CASSVFAGGADTQYF,TGTGCCAGCAGTGTCTTCGCGGGGGGGGCAGATACGCAGTATTTT
NA,many,TRBV7-2,TRBJ2-5,CASSLQQKQETQYF,TGTGCCAGCAGCTTACAACAGAAACAAGAGACCCAGTACTTC
NA,many,TRBV5-5,TRBJ2-4,CASSRGATGLSKNIQYF,TGTGCCAGCAGCCGGGGAGCTACAGGGTTGTCCAAAAACATTCAGTACTTC
NA,many,TRBV19,TRBJ2-3,CASSSTITDTQYF,TGTGCCAGTAGTTCCACGATCACAGATACGCAGTATTTT
NA,many,TRBV10-3,TRBJ1-1,CATRDRDTEAFF,TGTGCCACCCGGGACCGCGACACTGAAGCTTTCTTT
NA,many,TRBV10-3,TRBJ2-5,CAISDRDPGTQYF,TGTGCCATCAGTGACCGGGACCCAGGGACCCAGTACTTC
TRBD2,few,TRBV5-5,TRBJ2-5,CASTPLGASGDQETQYF,TGTGCCAGCACCCCCTTGGGGGCTAGCGGGGATCAAGAGACCCAGTACTTC
TRBD1,many,TRBV9,TRBJ1-1,CASSVGTGGYTEAFF,TGTGCCAGCAGCGTAGGAACAGGGGGATACACTGAAGCTTTCTTT
NA,medium-sized,TRBV7-9,TRBJ1-2,CASSLAGSRRHGYTF,TGTGCCAGCAGCTTAGCTGGGTCAAGGCGGCATGGCTACACCTTC
NA,NA,TRBV5-1,TRBJ2-5,CASSQKNGVVETQYF,TGCGCCAGCAGCCAGAAAAATGGGGTGGTAGAGACCCAGTACTTC
TRBD2,few,TRBV20-1,TRBJ2-4,CSARAPVSGGGNIQYF,TGCAGTGCCAGAGCTCCCGTCAGCGGGGGGGGAAACATTCAGTACTTC
NA,many,TRBV13,TRBJ2-3,CASSLDSTDTQYF,TGTGCCAGCAGCTTGGACAGCACAGATACGCAGTATTTT
TRBD2,few,TRBV7-7,TRBJ2-1,CASSLDTPGLAGGNEQFF,TGTGCCAGCAGCTTAGACACCCCGGGACTAGCGGGAGGCAATGAGCAGTTCTTC
NA,few,TRBV20-1,TRBJ2-6,CSARGGKVAGANVLTF,TGCAGTGCTAGAGGGGGAAAAGTAGCTGGGGCCAACGTCCTGACTTTC
NA,NA,TRBV20-1,TRBJ1-6,CSAREYGREHSPLHF,TGCAGTGCTAGAGAGTATGGCAGGGAGCATTCACCCCTCCACTTT
NA,NA,TRBV5-1,TRBJ1-1,CASSPQAMNTEAFF,TGCGCCAGCAGCCCGCAAGCCATGAACACTGAAGCTTTCTTT
NA,NA,TRBV20-1,TRBJ2-5,CSALSGRTETQYF,TGCAGTGCTCTGTCAGGGAGAACGGAGACCCAGTACTTC
NA,NA,TRBV10-3,TRBJ2-2,CAISPDYTTGELFF,TGTGCCATCAGCCCGGACTATACTACCGGGGAGCTGTTTTTT
TRBD1,many,TRBV7-2,TRBJ1-4,CASSHTPGQGAEKLFF,TGTGCCAGCAGCCACACCCCGGGACAGGGGGCTGAAAAACTGTTTTTT
TRBD1,NA,TRBV10-3,TRBJ2-5,CAISEPVQGGETQYF,TGTGCCATCAGTGAGCCTGTACAGGGGGGAGAGACCCAGTACTTC